What follows describes a single TCR beta chain. Its antigen remains unidentified. Data came from immunoSEQ multiplex PCR; TCRdb stores just in-frame clones and leaves some out. Among about 400,000 clones listed, about nine tenths were seen once. These data originate in a study of Ad26.COV2.S vaccination and SARS-CoV-2 variants. Overall study: Recipients of Ad26.COV2.S got it intramuscularly, once or twice 56 days apart.

The treatment here: some 20 received Ad26.COV2.S at low or high dose, single or two shots; about 5 received placebo; per-sample allocation not given. Sampling occurred on day 63 after the first vaccine or placebo injection. CDR1 is KGHSH, CDR2 LQKENI, per germline. V lost 1 base, J lost 0 bases, and 13 bases lay in between. This CDR3 region has 16 residues. Overall study results and limits: Placebo recipients had lower spike-specific TCR breadth than vaccine recipients.

This sequence originates from a person between 18 and 65 years old who received the Ad26.COV2.S COVID-19 vaccine or a placebo. J is TRBJ2-7 and V is TRBV18; no reliable D call. Sequences were derived from peripheral blood, sampled in a trial of Ad26.COV2.S vaccine versus placebo. The CDR3 here is CASSPQPAPISYEQYF. As DNA, the CDR3 is TGTGCCAGCTCACCACAACCAGCCCCTATCTCCTACGAGCAGTACTTC.